Presented here are 18 T cell receptor beta chains from one specimen sequenced in a study of blood T cells in healthy people across ages. Combining a sample-barcoded 5' primer with a J-beta primer mix, a second PCR ran for about 6 to 11 cycles. TCRdb reprocessed the 5' RACE reads with MiXCR, giving one entry per CDR3 protein. The repertoire consists of a few hundred thousand distinct CDR3 sequences, with 25% to 30% occurring once and the leading ten covering less than 20%. Sequencing was done on a sample of blood. These receptors were taken from a woman aged 70 to 79 in good health.

The rearrangement uses TRBV10-3 and TRBJ2-5; unclear D gene. The DNA end is more similar to TRBJ2-1, so the J call may be wrong. CDR3 length: 14 amino acids. Germline V gene sequence: CDR1 ENHRY, CDR2 SYGVKD. The CDR3: CAISAGGSYNEQFF. In DNA, the CDR3 is TGTGCCATCAGTGCTGGTGGGTCCTACAATGAGCAGTTCTTC.

This chain joins TRBV20-1 and TRBJ1-1; weak D call: TRBD1 (6 bases). With 6 bases removed from V and 9 bases from J, the gap between germline ends came to 14 bases. This CDR3 has 11 residues. Looked up from germline, CDR1 is DFQATT and CDR2 is SNEGSKA (reference sequence). Here the CDR3 DNA reads TGCAGTGCCAGGGGCCAACCCAAAGCTTTCTTT. This codes for CSARGQPKAFF.

Only one count was recorded for this clonotype. The rearrangement links TRBV20-1 to TRBJ2-3; 10 bases match TRBD2. CDR3 length: 14 amino acids. Unmatched junction bases numbered 6, after V lost 0 bases and J lost 9 bases. Germline V gives CDR1 DFQATT, CDR2 SNEGSKA (reference sequence). DNA of the CDR3: TGCAGTGCTAGAGATACACTAGCGGGGTTCACGCAGTATTTT. This gives the protein CSARDTLAGFTQYF.

In this sample, this clonotype turned up a few times. The chain carries TRBV2 and TRBJ2-5, with TRBD1 matching over 10 bases. Trimming took 6 bases from V and 2 from J; bases not matched to a gene: 3. This CDR3 has 14 amino acids. Germline values: CDR1 SNHLY, CDR2 FYNNEI. The CDR3 sequence: CASSSDRGQETQYF. CDR3 DNA: TGTGCCAGCAGCTCGGACAGGGGGCAAGAGACCCAGTACTTC.

The rearrangement joins TRBV4-3 to TRBJ2-1; 14 bases match TRBD2. The CDR3 spans 19 residues. CDR1 is LGHNA, CDR2 YSLEER, per germline. The ends lost 1 base at V and 0 bases at J; junction bases unmatched: 5. In DNA, the CDR3 is TGCGCCAGCAGCCAAGCCCGGACTAGCGGGAGGTACTCCTACAATGAGCAGTTCTTC. Translated, it gives CASSQARTSGRYSYNEQFF.

This CDR3 is CASSYSGGPTYEQYF. CDR3 DNA sequence: TGTGCCAGCAGTTACTCGGGGGGCCCTACCTACGAGCAGTACTTC. The chain links TRBV6-2 or TRBV6-3 to TRBJ2-7; D possibly matches TRBD1 or TRBD2 (6 bases each). CDR1 is MNHEY and CDR2 is SVGEGT in the germline V gene. V was shortened by 0 bases and J by 2 bases, with 11 bases between the two germline ends. The CDR3 covers 15 residues.

The rearrangement uses TRBV4-2 and TRBJ2-7; no definite D call. The CDR3 contains 14 residues. Germline CDR1 and CDR2: LGHNA and YNFKEQ. V lost 1 base to trimming and J lost 0 bases, with 7 bases between them. The CDR3 region has the DNA TGTGCCAGCAGCCAAGGCGACGGCTCCTACGAGCAGTACTTC. Translated: CASSQGDGSYEQYF.

The rearrangement links TRBV7-2 to TRBJ1-6; D remains unclear. CDR1 is SGHTA, CDR2 FQGNSA, per germline. V lost 5 bases and J lost 13, with 15 bases in between. The length of the CDR3 is 13 residues. The CDR3: CASSLMRRSPLHF. For the CDR3, the DNA is TGTGCCAGCAGCCTGATGCGCAGATCGCCCCTCCACTTT.

This clonotype was seen only a few times. V and J are TRBV10-3 and TRBJ2-1; D call uncertain. Germline CDR1 reads ENHRY; CDR2 reads SYGVKD. The CDR3 sequence is 12 residues long. Trimming pared 3 bases from V and 6 bases from J, leaving 6 bases between. CDR3: CAISDRSNEQFF. In DNA, the CDR3 is TGTGCCATCAGTGACAGATCCAATGAGCAGTTCTTC.

A few counts support this clonotype. The rearrangement uses TRBV19 and TRBJ1-2, with a possible D match to TRBD1 (6 bases). This CDR3 contains 13 residues. Per the germline V gene, CDR1 is LNHDA and CDR2 is SQIVND (reference sequence). V was pared by 2 bases and J by 7 bases, with 11 bases between. The CDR3 region has the DNA TGTGCCAGTAGTATAAGTCAGGGGACTGGCTACACCTTC. It is translated as CASSISQGTGYTF.

V usage is TRBV29-1 and J usage is TRBJ1-1; D gene unclear. Germline CDR1 reads SQVTM; CDR2 reads ANQGSEA. V lost 3 bases to trimming and J lost 1 base, with 3 bases between them. This CDR3 spans 11 amino acids. The CDR3 DNA reads as TGCAGCGTTGAGTCGAACACTGAAGCTTTCTTT. As protein: CSVESNTEAFF.

As regards this clonotype: A read error may account for a junction end that differs from germline. The chain employs TRBV7-2 and TRBJ2-5, with TRBD2 as a possible D gene (6 bases). The CDR3 is 15 amino acids. Per the germline V gene, CDR1 is SGHTA and CDR2 is FQGNSA. The CDR3: CPSSLTGTAGSAQYF. The CDR3 DNA reads as TGTCCCAGCAGCCTCACCGGGACCGCGGGATCAGCCCAGTACTTC.

This clonotype was counted at least ten times. The rearrangement links TRBV25-1 to TRBJ2-5, with D uncertain. Germline assignment: CDR1 MGHDK and CDR2 SYGVNS. The CDR3 is 15 residues long. V was shortened by 2 bases and J by 5 bases, with 15 bases between the two germline ends. CDR3 amino acids: CASSENLVRSETQYF. CDR3 coding DNA: TGTGCCAGCAGTGAAAACTTAGTGAGGTCGGAGACCCAGTACTTC.

The J gene is TRBJ2-4, the V gene TRBV3-1; 14 bases line up with TRBD2. This CDR3 has 17 amino acids. Per the germline V gene, CDR1 is LGHDT and CDR2 is YNNKEL (reference sequence). After removal of 2 bases from V and 5 bases from J, the junction contained 5 bases not matched to a gene. In DNA form, the CDR3 reads TGTGCCAGCAGCCAATTCGAGACTAGCGGGGGGGAAAACATTCAGTACTTC. Its translation: CASSQFETSGGENIQYF.

This chain links TRBV7-3 with TRBJ1-2; no clear D. The CDR3 contains 13 residues. V was shortened by 5 bases and J by 4 bases, with 11 bases between the two germline ends. CDR1 and CDR2 (germline): SGHTA, FQGTGA. Here the CDR3 reads CASSMDAGYGYTF. CDR3 coding DNA: TGTGCCAGCAGCATGGATGCCGGCTATGGCTACACCTTC.

The J gene is TRBJ2-3, the V gene TRBV12-3 or TRBV12-4, with 7 bases lining up with TRBD1. V shed 3 bases and J 10 bases; nucleotides not matched to a gene: 7. The CDR3 loop spans 13 amino acids. CDR3 amino acids: CASSFRDSHAQYF. CDR3 nucleotide sequence: TGTGCCAGCAGTTTTAGGGACAGCCACGCGCAGTATTTT.

This clonotype has only a few counts. The V gene is TRBV6-2 or TRBV6-3, the J gene TRBJ2-1; 9 bases are shared with TRBD1. This CDR3 spans 14 amino acids. CDR1 is MNHEY, CDR2 SVGEGT, per germline. V shed 8 bases and J 4 bases; nucleotides not matched to a gene: 6. The CDR3 sequence: CASADRGLYNEQFF. CDR3 in DNA: TGTGCCAGCGCGGACAGGGGCTTATACAATGAGCAGTTCTTC.

J is TRBJ2-7 and V is TRBV7-2, with TRBD2 identical over 7 bases. This CDR3 is 13 amino acids long. Germline CDR1 reads SGHTA; CDR2 reads FQGNSA. Trimming at V came to 1 base and at J to 6 bases, leaving 3 bases not matched to a gene. The chain's CDR3 is CASSLVSGGEQYF. In DNA, the CDR3 is TGTGCCAGCAGCTTAGTTTCGGGAGGCGAGCAGTACTTC. Full variable domain (missing parts from reference TRBV7-2 and TRBJ2-7): GAGVSQSPSNKVTEKGKDVELRCDPISGHTALYWYRQSLGQGLEFLIYFQGNSAPDKSGLPSDRFSAERTGGSVSTLTIQRTQQEDSAVYLCASSLVSGGEQYFGPGTRLTVT.